A single sample gave rise to the 31 T cell receptor beta chains below, sequenced in a study of T cell changes during pregnancy in multiple sclerosis. The table came from immunoSEQ multiplex PCR; TCRdb's copy has only in-frame clones and leaves some out. This table holds about 98,000 clones, approximately 90% found once. The sequencing used peripheral blood, collected after pregnancy. All receptors come from a female donor in good health, enrolled as a control in a pregnancy study.

The chain has TRBV5-8 and TRBJ1-6; D is unclear. The CDR3 sequence is 13 residues long. V gave up 0 bases and J gave up 7 bases, with 5 bases separating them. Per germline, CDR1 SGHTS and CDR2 YDEGEE. DNA for the CDR3: TGTGCCAGCAGCTTGGGCGGAAATTCACCCCTCCACTTT. It yields the protein CASSLGGNSPLHF.

The rearrangement uses TRBV6-1 and TRBJ2-5; 14 bases are a match to TRBD2. The CDR3 has 19 amino acids. V was pared by 2 bases and J by 2 bases, with 10 bases of the junction left unmatched. CDR1 MNHNS and CDR2 SASEGT come from the germline V gene. CDR3 nucleotides: TGTGCCAGCAGTGAAACCGGGACTAGCGGGGGTACCTTACAAGAGACCCAGTACTTC. Residues: CASSETGTSGGTLQETQYF.

The chain combines TRBV6-1 with TRBJ2-5; D possibly corresponds to TRBD1 (6 bases). Germline V CDR1 and CDR2: MNHNS, SASEGT. The V and J ends lost 8 bases and 6 bases respectively, with 16 bases between them. CDR3 length equals 13 residues. CDR3 nucleotides: TGTGCCAGCCTTGGACAGAACGGGAAGACCCAGTACTTC. This codes for CASLGQNGKTQYF.

The chain links TRBV28 to TRBJ1-2; D perhaps matches TRBD1 (6 bases). This CDR3 comprises 16 residues. Germline V gives CDR1 MDHEN, CDR2 SYDVKM. Trimming left V 5 bases short and J 0 bases short, with 16 bases between. CDR3 region: CASSDPGALTNYGYTF. The CDR3 nucleotides are TGTGCCAGCAGTGATCCAGGGGCCCTTACTAACTATGGCTACACCTTC.

J is TRBJ1-1 and V is TRBV5-4; 8 positions match TRBD1. CDR3 length equals 14 residues. The V segment lost 4 bases and the J segment 1 base; nucleotides outside the gene matches: 3. CDR1 is SGHNT, CDR2 YYREEE, per germline (reference sequence). The CDR3 is CASSDGQGNTEAFF. The CDR3 DNA sequence: TGTGCCAGCAGCGACGGACAGGGGAACACTGAAGCTTTCTTT.

The chain employs TRBV10-1 and TRBJ2-4; D might be TRBD1 (6 bases). The CDR3 is 15 residues long. Germline CDR1 is WNHNN and CDR2 is SYGVQD (reference sequence). V lost 4 bases to trimming and J lost 0 bases, with 10 bases between them. CDR3 sequence reads: CASSVGALAKNIQYF. CDR3 nucleotides: TGCGCCAGCAGTGTGGGGGCCTTAGCCAAAAACATTCAGTACTTC.

The rearrangement uses TRBV19 and TRBJ2-5; the D gene is possibly TRBD1 (5 bases). Trimming cost V 5 bases and J 3 bases, with 19 bases left between them. Germline V CDR1 and CDR2: LNHDA, SQIVND (reference sequence). The CDR3 is made up of 16 amino acids. The CDR3 is CASSPQGSYPEETQYF. CDR3 in DNA: TGTGCCAGTAGTCCCCAGGGTAGTTACCCAGAAGAGACCCAGTACTTC.

The chain links TRBV28 to TRBJ1-1; possible D gene TRBD1, 5 bases. Deletions cut 2 bases from V and 0 bases from J, with 13 bases between. CDR3 size: 16 residues. The V gene's germline CDR1 is MDHEN and CDR2 SYDVKM. The CDR3 bases are TGTGCCAGCAGTTTAATGGAGGGGTCCATGAACACTGAAGCTTTCTTT. Its translation: CASSLMEGSMNTEAFF.

This chain links TRBV28 with TRBJ1-2, with 7 bases aligning to TRBD1. Germline V gene sequence: CDR1 MDHEN, CDR2 SYDVKM. CDR3 length equals 13 residues. V lost 7 bases and J lost 7; bases outside the gene matches: 9. CDR3: CASTIGGGGGYTF. As DNA, the CDR3 is TGTGCCAGCACCATAGGGGGCGGCGGTGGCTACACCTTC.

This sequence joins TRBV2 and TRBJ1-1; 8 nucleotides agree with TRBD1. The J segment lost 1 base and the V segment lost 4 bases, leaving 5 bases of the junction unmatched. This CDR3 has 15 amino acids. Germline V gene sequence: CDR1 SNHLY, CDR2 FYNNEI. CDR3 residues: CASSGWGQANTEAFF. In DNA, the CDR3 is TGTGCCAGCAGTGGCTGGGGACAGGCGAACACTGAAGCTTTCTTT.

The chain combines TRBV11-2 with TRBJ1-2; D is undetermined. This CDR3 has 12 amino acids. Germline V gene data show CDR1 as SGHAT and CDR2 as FQNNGV. Deletions cut 2 bases from V and 4 bases from J, with 5 bases between. The CDR3 spells CASSLRGYGYTF. Written as DNA, the CDR3 is TGTGCCAGCAGCTTACGCGGCTATGGCTACACCTTC.

The chain links TRBV13 to TRBJ2-1; the D gene is possibly TRBD1 (6 bases). The CDR3 length is 16 residues. V was cut by 5 bases and J by 5 bases, with 19 bases left in between. Germline CDR1 is PRHDT and CDR2 is FYEKMQ (reference sequence). As DNA, the CDR3 is TGTGCCAGCAGCCCAGATGGGACATCGGGCAACAATGAGCAGTTCTTC. Its translation is CASSPDGTSGNNEQFF.

The chain links TRBV5-6 to TRBJ1-6, with D possibly matching TRBD1 (5 bases). The V gene's germline CDR1 is SGHDT and CDR2 YYEEEE. With 4 bases removed from V and 7 bases from J, the gap between germline ends came to 15 bases. This CDR3 has 15 residues. In DNA, the CDR3 is TGTGCCAGCAGCCCCCGGGGGATATGGAATTCACCCCTCCACTTT. Its translation is CASSPRGIWNSPLHF.

The chain combines TRBV29-1 with TRBJ1-6; no firm D call. Germline V CDR1 and CDR2: SQVTM, ANQGSEA. The CDR3 is made up of 14 amino acids. V was shortened by 3 bases and J by 11 bases, with 17 bases between the two germline ends. The CDR3 loop reads CSVEERHTIPPLHF. CDR3 sequence (DNA): TGCAGCGTTGAGGAACGGCATACTATTCCACCCCTCCACTTT.

The chain has TRBV4-1 and TRBJ1-4, with D perhaps matching TRBD1 (6 bases). The germline V gene encodes CDR1 MGHRA and CDR2 YSYEKL. V was shortened by 3 bases and J by 5 bases, with 16 bases between the two germline ends. The CDR3 covers 16 residues. The CDR3 protein is CASSHHTGRQNEKLFF. The DNA of the CDR3 is TGCGCCAGCAGCCACCATACAGGGAGACAGAATGAAAAACTGTTTTTT.

J is TRBJ2-7 and V is TRBV20-1; 7 nucleotides align to TRBD2. Germline CDR1 is DFQATT and CDR2 is SNEGSKA (reference sequence). The CDR3 has 10 amino acids. J gave up 7 bases and V 5 bases, and 2 bases lay outside the gene matches. The CDR3 loop reads CSASREEQYF. Here the CDR3 DNA reads TGCAGTGCTTCGCGGGAGGAGCAGTACTTC.

Written as DNA, the CDR3 is TGTGCCAGCAGCTTAGCGGCGGGACAGGGTTTTGGCTACACCTTC. Translated: CASSLAAGQGFGYTF. The V call is TRBV7-9, the J call TRBJ1-2; the match to TRBD1 covers 9 bases. The junction had 6 bases not matched to a gene; V was cut back by 0 bases and J by 7 bases. Germline CDR1 SEHNR, CDR2 FQNEAQ (reference sequence). CDR3 length: 15 amino acids.

This chain joins TRBV4-1 and TRBJ1-1, with 7 nucleotides matching TRBD1. Germline assignment: CDR1 MGHRA and CDR2 YSYEKL. The CDR3 sequence is 12 residues long. With V trimmed by 1 base and J by 11 bases, 4 bases remained unmatched. CDR3 DNA sequence: TGCGCCAGCAGCCAAGTCCAGGGGGTGGCTTTCTTT. It specifies CASSQVQGVAFF.

The chain recombines TRBV7-6 with TRBJ2-1, with D perhaps matching TRBD2 (5 bases). Germline V gene sequence: CDR1 SGHVS, CDR2 FNYEAQ. The CDR3 has 18 amino acids. V was shortened by 5 bases and J by 0 bases, with 20 bases between the two germline ends. The CDR3 sequence is CASSPLPPPGSSYNEQFF. CDR3 nucleotide sequence: TGTGCCAGCAGCCCCCTACCCCCCCCGGGGAGCTCCTACAATGAGCAGTTCTTC.

The V call is TRBV9, the J call TRBJ2-2; 11 bases are a match to TRBD2. J lost 4 bases, V lost 0 bases, and 2 bases had no gene match. This CDR3 has 16 residues. Germline V gene lookup returns CDR1 SGDLS and CDR2 YYNGEE. Here the CDR3 reads CASSVASGGSTGELFF. CDR3 DNA sequence: TGTGCCAGCAGCGTAGCTAGCGGGGGGAGCACCGGGGAGCTGTTTTTT.

The gene calls are TRBV5-1 and TRBJ1-4, with 7 bases identical to TRBD1. Trimming cost V 2 bases and J 11 bases; bases outside gene matches: 9. The CDR3 is 14 residues long. Germline loops: CDR1 SGHRS, CDR2 YFSETQ. The CDR3 DNA reads as TGCGCCAGCAGCTTCGACAGGGTACTCGAGAAACTGTTTTTT. Its translation: CASSFDRVLEKLFF.

This chain links TRBV6-5 with TRBJ1-1; D unclear. CDR3 size: 11 residues. The V gene's germline CDR1 is MNHEY and CDR2 SVGAGI. V was pared by 2 bases and J by 14 bases, with 12 bases between. The CDR3 reads CASSYNREVFF. For the CDR3, the DNA is TGTGCCAGCAGTTACAACCGAGAAGTATTCTTT.

This rearrangement joins TRBV6-5 to TRBJ1-1, with TRBD1 identical over 9 bases. J was trimmed by 6 bases and V by 4 bases; bases with no gene match: 9. Looked up from germline, CDR1 is MNHEY and CDR2 is SVGAGI. The CDR3 covers 15 residues. CDR3 sequence reads: CASSLTPGQGAEAFF. The CDR3 bases are TGTGCCAGCAGTTTAACGCCGGGACAGGGAGCTGAAGCTTTCTTT.

This clone came up once. V gene TRBV7-9 combines with J gene TRBJ2-3, with 10 bases matching TRBD1. The CDR3 totals 16 residues. J lost 4 bases, V lost 4 bases, and 8 bases had no gene match. The V gene's germline CDR1 is SEHNR and CDR2 FQNEAQ (reference sequence). The CDR3 region has the DNA TGTGCCAGCAGCTCAGAGGACAGGGGGGCCCCAGATACGCAGTATTTT. Translation gives CASSSEDRGAPDTQYF.

V is TRBV27 and J is TRBJ2-7; 8 bases map to TRBD1. The CDR3 is 13 amino acids. Unmatched junction bases numbered 4, after V lost 6 bases and J lost 3 bases. Germline V gene data show CDR1 as MNHEY and CDR2 as SMNVEV (reference sequence). CDR3 protein: CASSPTGGYEQYF. The DNA for the CDR3 is TGTGCCAGCAGCCCAACAGGGGGCTACGAGCAGTACTTC.

The chain couples TRBV6-5 to TRBJ1-1; perhaps TRBD1 as D (6 bases). The germline CDR1 and CDR2 sequences are MNHEY and SVGAGI. The length of the CDR3 is 14 residues. Trimming pared 3 bases from V and 6 bases from J, leaving 14 bases between. Here the CDR3 reads CASSYLGGSPEAFF. The CDR3 DNA follows: TGTGCCAGCAGTTATTTAGGGGGATCCCCTGAAGCTTTCTTT.

This clone was observed once. The V and J genes are TRBV19 and TRBJ1-5; no reliable D call. Looked up from germline, CDR1 is LNHDA and CDR2 is SQIVND (reference sequence). There are 20 residues in the CDR3. The V end was cut by 6 bases, the J end by 1 base, with 28 bases between. As DNA, the CDR3 is TGTGCCAGTAGCATTTTCGGTGTCCGCGTCATTCTGCCGAGCAATCAGCCCCAGCATTTT. Protein product: CASSIFGVRVILPSNQPQHF.

The genes are TRBV7-9 and TRBJ2-3; 9 bases line up with TRBD1. Germline V gene sequence: CDR1 SEHNR, CDR2 FQNEAQ (reference sequence). The J segment lost 5 bases and the V segment lost 5 bases, leaving 11 bases of the junction unmatched. This CDR3 contains 16 residues. CDR3: CASSTGQGGVGDTQYF. CDR3 bases: TGTGCCAGCAGCACGGGACAGGGAGGGGTAGGAGATACGCAGTATTTT.

This clone was detected a few times. This rearrangement joins TRBV6-1 to TRBJ1-2, with a tentative D call TRBD1 (5 bases). CDR3 length equals 13 residues. Germline V gene lookup returns CDR1 MNHNS and CDR2 SASEGT. V lost 8 bases, J lost 3 bases, and 13 bases lay in between. The DNA of the CDR3 is TGTGCCAGCGATGGAGGGGCGCACTATGGCTACACCTTC. Translating gives CASDGGAHYGYTF.

The gene calls are TRBV10-1 and TRBJ1-1; D remains ambiguous. The CDR3 runs 14 residues. CDR1 and CDR2 (germline): WNHNN, SYGVQD (reference sequence). The V end was cut by 5 bases, the J end by 5 bases, with 15 bases between. CDR3 bases: TGCGCCAGCAGTCCGAGTTATACCGAAACTGAAGCTTTCTTT. Translating gives CASSPSYTETEAFF.

The genes are TRBV4-2 and TRBJ1-3; no firm D call. V was shortened by 4 bases and J by 0 bases, with 13 bases between the two germline ends. The germline V gene has CDR1 LGHNA and CDR2 YNFKEQ. CDR3 length: 16 amino acids. CDR3 sequence reads: CASSLTRALSGNTIYF. The DNA for the CDR3 is TGTGCCAGCAGCCTCACCCGAGCCCTCTCTGGAAACACCATATATTTT.